The 7 T cell receptor beta chains listed next were all sequenced from one sample in a study of blood T cell repertoires in COVID-19. Generated by immunoSEQ multiplex PCR, the TCRdb table keeps only in-frame clones and is missing some. This sample has some 260,000 clones, with 60% to 75% found just once. The specimen sequenced was peripheral blood. The source is a woman of 80 years or more with acute or convalescent COVID-19.

This sequence joins TRBV7-9 and TRBJ2-7; TRBD1 aligns across 10 bases. The CDR3 contains 16 residues. Germline V gene sequence: CDR1 SEHNR, CDR2 FQNEAQ (reference sequence). The trim removed 3 bases at V and 1 base at J, leaving 6 bases unmatched. CDR3 coding DNA: TGTGCCAGCAGCTTGCCGGGACAGGGGTTTTCCTACGAGCAGTACTTC. Protein: CASSLPGQGFSYEQYF.

The gene calls are TRBV6-5 and TRBJ1-1; D is unresolved. CDR3 length: 13 amino acids. V was trimmed by 6 bases and J by 3 bases, leaving 11 bases between them. From germline, CDR1 is MNHEY and CDR2 SVGAGI. The CDR3 DNA reads TGTGCCAGCAGGCCCCGGTCGGACACTGAAGCTTTCTTT. Its translation: CASRPRSDTEAFF.

In this sample, this clone turned up a few times. The CDR3 DNA reads as TGTGCCAGCAGCTTGACAGGGGAATCTGGAAACACCATATATTTT. Its translation is CASSLTGESGNTIYF. The chain is built from TRBV7-2 and TRBJ1-3; 8 nucleotides match TRBD1. This CDR3 has 15 residues. From germline, CDR1 is SGHTA and CDR2 FQGNSA. V shed 3 bases and J 1 base; nucleotides not matched to a gene: 2.

This clone was seen repeatedly, ten times or more. J is TRBJ2-7 and V is TRBV7-2; possible D gene TRBD1, 6 bases. CDR3 size: 15 residues. V gave up 1 base and J gave up 7 bases, with 17 bases separating them. Germline V gene sequence: CDR1 SGHTA, CDR2 FQGNSA. The CDR3, as DNA: TGTGCCAGCAGCTTAGGTGACAGGTTGCTAAGAGAGCAGTACTTC. It encodes CASSLGDRLLREQYF.

This chain connects TRBV7-9 to TRBJ1-3, with 9 bases aligning to TRBD1. The CDR3 covers 15 residues. Trimming at V came to 0 bases and at J to 8 bases, leaving 5 bases not matched to a gene. From germline, CDR1 is SEHNR and CDR2 FQNEAQ (reference sequence). CDR3 DNA: TGTGCCAGCAGCTTAGCGGGACAGGGTCTCGACACCATATATTTT. Its protein is CASSLAGQGLDTIYF. The variable domain in full, with the rest retrieved from reference TRBV7-9 and TRBJ1-3, is DTGVSQNPRHKITKRGQNVTFRCDPISEHNRLYWYRQTLGQGPEFLTYFQNEAQLEKSRLLSDRFSAERPKGSFSTLEIQRTEQGDSAMYLCASSLAGQGLDTIYFGEGSWLTVV.

The chain carries TRBV4-1 and TRBJ1-2; TRBD1 is a possible D gene (5 bases). This CDR3 region has 14 residues. Looked up from germline, CDR1 is MGHRA and CDR2 is YSYEKL. V lost 1 base and J 6 bases, leaving 12 bases between the germline ends. The CDR3 DNA is TGCGCCAGCAGCCAAGTACAGGTGTCAAATGGCTACACCTTC. Encoded protein: CASSQVQVSNGYTF.

This clone was observed a single time. In DNA form, the CDR3 reads TGTGCCAGTAGTATGGCGACTAGCGGGAAGTACGAGCAGTACTTC. Its protein is CASSMATSGKYEQYF. The rearrangement links TRBV19 to TRBJ2-7, with 11 nucleotides matching TRBD2. J gave up 4 bases and V 3 bases, and 5 bases lay outside the gene matches. The CDR3 totals 15 residues. Germline CDR1 is LNHDA and CDR2 is SQIVND (reference sequence).